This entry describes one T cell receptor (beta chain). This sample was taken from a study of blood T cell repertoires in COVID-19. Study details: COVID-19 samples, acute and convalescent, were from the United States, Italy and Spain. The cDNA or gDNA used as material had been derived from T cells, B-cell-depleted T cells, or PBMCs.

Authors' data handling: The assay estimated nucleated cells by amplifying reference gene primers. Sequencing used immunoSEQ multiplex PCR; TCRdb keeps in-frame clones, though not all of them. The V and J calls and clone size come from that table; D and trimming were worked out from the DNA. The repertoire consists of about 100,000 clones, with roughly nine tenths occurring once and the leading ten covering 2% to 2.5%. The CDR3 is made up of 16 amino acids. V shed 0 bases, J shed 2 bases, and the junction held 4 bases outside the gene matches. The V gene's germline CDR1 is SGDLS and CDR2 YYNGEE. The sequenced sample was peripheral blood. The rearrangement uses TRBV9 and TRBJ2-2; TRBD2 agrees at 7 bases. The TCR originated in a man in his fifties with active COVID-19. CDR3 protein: CASSVDPGGNTGELFF. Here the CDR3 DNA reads TGTGCCAGCAGCGTAGATCCGGGGGGAAACACCGGGGAGCTGTTTTTT.